This note documents a single TCR beta chain sequence. Its antigen is still unknown. No base qualities exist here, and no much larger clone lies one base off it. Whole blood was collected in K2EDTA tubes by collaborating institutions according to the institutions' own protocols. For TCRbeta analysis, collaborator samples were shipped as frozen whole blood, as isolated PBMCs, or as DNA extracted from either sample type. TCRbeta CDR3 regions were amplified from genomic DNA by means of the immunoSEQ Assay, a bias-controlled multiplex PCR. On the authors' methods: The number of nucleated cells in each sample was estimated from the amplification of reference gene primers within the assay. To quantify the absolute abundance of each unique TCRbeta CDR3 rearrangement, sequence reads were collapsed and filtered. Productive Simpson clonality was computed per sample as the square root of Simpson's diversity index over productive rearrangements. This immuneACCESS table, as held by TCRdb, lists in-frame sequences with V and J called but not all clones. Of the missing ones, under half trace to an unresolved V gene in checked studies; the others have no known cause. D and trimming were read from the DNA, whereas the V and J calls and clone size are those reported in that table. This sample gives around 170,000 clones in total; over 90% of them show up just once. 0.53% of the sample is in the top ten clones.

The CDR3 numbers 14 residues from cysteine through phenylalanine. Only CDR3 DNA remains: 42 bases, in frame from the first base. V trim: 8 bases; J trim: 10 bases; unmatched bases: 12. CDR1 and CDR2 are drawn from the germline V gene (reference sequence): MNHEY, SMNVEV. This entry comes from a study of blood T cell repertoires in COVID-19 (dated by TCRdb to the early 2020s). As for the study more broadly: The collaborator samples originated in the United States, Italy and Spain and spanned the acute and convalescent phases of COVID-19. The dataset comprised deeply sampled blood TCRbeta repertoires from subjects exposed to, actively infected with, or recovered from COVID-19. Nearly every sample came with metadata listing a de-identified subject ID, COVID-19 status, age in years and sex. The material from the prospective study consisted of cDNA or gDNA derived from T cells, B-cell-depleted T cells, or PBMCs. The samples were drawn from two sources: the first 160 participants of the ongoing ImmuneRACE study, and 950 to 1,500 subjects contributed by 6 global collaborators. HLA class I and class II types, where available, came from metadata supplied by the sample provider rather than from assay-based typing. The repertoires were released in a freely available public database meant as a resource for research on the immune response to SARS-CoV-2.

Study-level results and caveats: Clinical and demographic metadata were provided uncurated, with the amount varying by source and participant.

This TCR came from a man aged 50-59 years with acute or convalescent COVID-19. The sample comprised peripheral blood. The sequence is built from TRBV27 and TRBJ2-1; TRBD1 fits 9 bases in the junction. The DNA reads as follows: TGTGCCAGCGGGAGGGACAGGGCGGCGATAGAGCAGTTCTTC. This sequence encodes CASGRDRAAIEQFF.